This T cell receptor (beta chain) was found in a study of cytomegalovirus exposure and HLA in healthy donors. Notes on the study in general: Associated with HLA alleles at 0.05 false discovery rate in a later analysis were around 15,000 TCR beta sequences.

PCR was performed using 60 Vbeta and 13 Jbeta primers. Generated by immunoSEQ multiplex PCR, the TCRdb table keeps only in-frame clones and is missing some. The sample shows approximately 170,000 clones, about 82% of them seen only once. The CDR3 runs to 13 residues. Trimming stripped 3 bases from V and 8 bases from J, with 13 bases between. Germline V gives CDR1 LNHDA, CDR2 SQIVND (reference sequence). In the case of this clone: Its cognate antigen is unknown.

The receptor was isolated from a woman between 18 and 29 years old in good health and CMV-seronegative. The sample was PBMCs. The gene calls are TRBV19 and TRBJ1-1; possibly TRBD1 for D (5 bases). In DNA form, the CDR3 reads TGTGCCAGTAGTATGGGTCGACAGCTAGAAGCTTTCTTT. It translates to CASSMGRQLEAFF.